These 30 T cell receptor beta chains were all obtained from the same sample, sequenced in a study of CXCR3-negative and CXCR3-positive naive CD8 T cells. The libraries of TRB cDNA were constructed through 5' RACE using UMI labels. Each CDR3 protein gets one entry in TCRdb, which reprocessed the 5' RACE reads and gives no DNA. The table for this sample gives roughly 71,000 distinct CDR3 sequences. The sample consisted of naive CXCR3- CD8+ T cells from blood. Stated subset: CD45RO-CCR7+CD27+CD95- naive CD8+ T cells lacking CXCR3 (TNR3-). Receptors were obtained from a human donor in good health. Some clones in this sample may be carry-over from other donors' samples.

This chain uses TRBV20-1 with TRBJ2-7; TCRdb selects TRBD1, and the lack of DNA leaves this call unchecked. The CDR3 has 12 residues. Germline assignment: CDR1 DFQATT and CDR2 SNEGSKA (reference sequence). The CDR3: CSARAGGDEQYF.

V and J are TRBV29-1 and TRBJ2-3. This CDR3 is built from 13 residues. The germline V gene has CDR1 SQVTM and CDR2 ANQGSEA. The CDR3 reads CSVEYTNADTQYF.

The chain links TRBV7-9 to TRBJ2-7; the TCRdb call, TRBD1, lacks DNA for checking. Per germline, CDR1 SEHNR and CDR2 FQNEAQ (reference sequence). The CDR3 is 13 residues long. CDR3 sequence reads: CASSPGGGYEQYF.

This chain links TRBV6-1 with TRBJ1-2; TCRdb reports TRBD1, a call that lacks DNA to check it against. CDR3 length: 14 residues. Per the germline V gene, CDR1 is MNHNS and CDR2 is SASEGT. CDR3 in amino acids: CASGQHQYYGGYTF.

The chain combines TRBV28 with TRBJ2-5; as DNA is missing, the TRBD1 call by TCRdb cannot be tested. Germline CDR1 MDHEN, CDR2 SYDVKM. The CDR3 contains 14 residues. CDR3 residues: CASDNRGRRETQYF.

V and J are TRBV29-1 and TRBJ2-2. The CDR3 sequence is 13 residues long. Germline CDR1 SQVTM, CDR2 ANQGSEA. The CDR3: CSVEVWGTGELFF.

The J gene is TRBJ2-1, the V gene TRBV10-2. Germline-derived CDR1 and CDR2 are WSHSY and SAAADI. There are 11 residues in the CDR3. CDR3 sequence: CASSGQNEQFF.

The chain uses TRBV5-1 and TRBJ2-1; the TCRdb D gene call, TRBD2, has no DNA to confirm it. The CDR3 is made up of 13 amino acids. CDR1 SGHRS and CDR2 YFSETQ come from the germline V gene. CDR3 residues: CASSLAGRDEQFF.

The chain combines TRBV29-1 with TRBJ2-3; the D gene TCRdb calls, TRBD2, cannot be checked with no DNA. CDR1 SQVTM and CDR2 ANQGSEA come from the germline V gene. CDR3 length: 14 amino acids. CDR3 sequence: CSSPSGGITDTQYF.

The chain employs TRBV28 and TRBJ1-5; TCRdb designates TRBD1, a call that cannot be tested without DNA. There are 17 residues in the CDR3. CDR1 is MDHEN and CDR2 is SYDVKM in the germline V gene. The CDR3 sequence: CASSFRGGRYSNQPQHF.

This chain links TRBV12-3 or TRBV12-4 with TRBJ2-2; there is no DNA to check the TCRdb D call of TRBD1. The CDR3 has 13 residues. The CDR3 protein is CASRPGGSGELFF.

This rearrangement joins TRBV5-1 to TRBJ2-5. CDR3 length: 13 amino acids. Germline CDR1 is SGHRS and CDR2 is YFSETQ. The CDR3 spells CASSLWQEETQYF.

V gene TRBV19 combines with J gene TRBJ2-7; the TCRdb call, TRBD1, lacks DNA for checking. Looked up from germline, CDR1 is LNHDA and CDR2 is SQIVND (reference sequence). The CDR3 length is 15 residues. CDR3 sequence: CASSWRGARSYEQYF.

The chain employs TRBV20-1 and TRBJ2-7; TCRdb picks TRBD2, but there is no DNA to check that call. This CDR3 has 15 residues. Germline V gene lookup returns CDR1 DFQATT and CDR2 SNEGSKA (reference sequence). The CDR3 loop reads CSASPLAGEVYEQYF.

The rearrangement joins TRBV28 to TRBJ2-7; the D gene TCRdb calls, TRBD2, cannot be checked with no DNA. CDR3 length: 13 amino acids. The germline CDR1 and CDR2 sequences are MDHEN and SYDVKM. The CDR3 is CATWTSGAYEQYF.

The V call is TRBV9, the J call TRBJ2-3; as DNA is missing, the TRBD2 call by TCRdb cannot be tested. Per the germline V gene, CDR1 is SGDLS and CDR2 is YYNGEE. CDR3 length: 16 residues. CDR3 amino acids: CASSPHSGVSTDTQYF.

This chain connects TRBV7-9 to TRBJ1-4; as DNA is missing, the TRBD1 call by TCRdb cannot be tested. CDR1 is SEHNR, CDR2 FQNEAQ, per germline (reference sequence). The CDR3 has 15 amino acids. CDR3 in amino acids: CASSPGFTTNEKLFF.

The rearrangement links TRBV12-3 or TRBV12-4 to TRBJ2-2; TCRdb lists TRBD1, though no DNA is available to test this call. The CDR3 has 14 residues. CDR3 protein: CATFKGESNGELFF.

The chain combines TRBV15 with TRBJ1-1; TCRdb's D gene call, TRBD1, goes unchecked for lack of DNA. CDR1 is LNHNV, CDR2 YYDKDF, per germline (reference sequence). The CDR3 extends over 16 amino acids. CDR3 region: CATSRVGTGSWPEAFF.

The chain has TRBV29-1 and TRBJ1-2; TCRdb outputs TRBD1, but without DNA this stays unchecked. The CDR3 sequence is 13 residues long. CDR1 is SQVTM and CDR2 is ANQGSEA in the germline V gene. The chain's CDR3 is CSVVQGGAGGYTF.

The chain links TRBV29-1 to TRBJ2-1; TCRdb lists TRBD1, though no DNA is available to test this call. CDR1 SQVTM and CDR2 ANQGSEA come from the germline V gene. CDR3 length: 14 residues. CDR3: CSAMGQGLGDEQFF.

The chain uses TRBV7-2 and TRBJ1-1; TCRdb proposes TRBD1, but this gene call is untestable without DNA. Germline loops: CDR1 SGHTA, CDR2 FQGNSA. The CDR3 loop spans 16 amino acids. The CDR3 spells CASSLGTYWVPTEAFF.

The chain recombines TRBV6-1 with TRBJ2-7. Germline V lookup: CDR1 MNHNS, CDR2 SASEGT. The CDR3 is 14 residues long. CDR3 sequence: CASSTHLSSYEQYF.

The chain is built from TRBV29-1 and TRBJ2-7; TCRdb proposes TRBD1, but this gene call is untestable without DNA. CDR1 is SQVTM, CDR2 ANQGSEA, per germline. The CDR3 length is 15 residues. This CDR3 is CSANLPGTDPYEQYF.

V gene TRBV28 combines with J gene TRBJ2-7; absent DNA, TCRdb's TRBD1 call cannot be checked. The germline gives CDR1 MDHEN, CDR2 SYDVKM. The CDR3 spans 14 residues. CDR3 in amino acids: CASSPGTAAYEQYF.

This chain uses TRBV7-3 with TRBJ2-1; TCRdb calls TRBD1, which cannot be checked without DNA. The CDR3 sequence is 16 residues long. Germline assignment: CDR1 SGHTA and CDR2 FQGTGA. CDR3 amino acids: CASSLSPSGDYNEQFF.

The CDR3 sequence is CSAEPGPSYNEQFF. The chain employs TRBV29-1 and TRBJ2-1; as DNA is missing, the TRBD1 call by TCRdb cannot be tested. This CDR3 contains 14 residues. Germline values: CDR1 SQVTM, CDR2 ANQGSEA.

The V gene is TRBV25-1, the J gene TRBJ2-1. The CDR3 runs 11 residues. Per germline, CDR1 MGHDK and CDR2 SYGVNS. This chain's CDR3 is CASSGGYEQFF.

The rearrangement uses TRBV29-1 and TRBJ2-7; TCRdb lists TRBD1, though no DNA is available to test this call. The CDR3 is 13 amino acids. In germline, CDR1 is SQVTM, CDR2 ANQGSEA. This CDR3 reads CSVFDSTAGEQYF.

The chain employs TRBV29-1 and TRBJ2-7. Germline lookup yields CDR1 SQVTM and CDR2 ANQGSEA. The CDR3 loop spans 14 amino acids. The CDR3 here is CSVKGGRSSYEQYF.